This TCR beta chain comes out of a study of CD8 T cells in ankylosing spondylitis (dated by TCRdb to 2017 to 2019). At the level of the whole study: T cell receptor beta repertoires were profiled in healthy donors and ankylosing spondylitis patients so that disease-linked TCR variants could be found. The full study cohort comprised around 25 ankylosing spondylitis patients and roughly 110 healthy donors. Peripheral blood was sampled, and synovial fluid was additionally collected from ankylosing spondylitis patients. The study at large found these results: Some motif variants were previously reported in synovial fluid and blood of reactive arthritis patients, suggesting common disease-initiation mechanisms. Significant enrichment of the disease-linked clones was reported in matched synovial fluid samples from ankylosing spondylitis patients. The disease-linked clones had a CD8+ phenotype and were found at relatively low frequencies in peripheral blood. Blood from ankylosing spondylitis patients appeared to be characterized by a TCR beta motif composed of several highly homologous amino acid variants.

The run used an Illumina HiSeq 2500. Quantitative 5'-RACE with molecular barcodes was the method used to prepare the TCR beta libraries. Regarding the original processing steps: A new computational method based on a probabilistic model of VDJ rearrangement was used to identify disease-linked TCR variants. The public reads were quality trimmed at Q25 with fastp and then assembled into clones with MiXCR by TCRdb, keeping productive beta chains. When rows share a CDR3 protein, they turn into one entry using the most common DNA and genes. TCRdb assigned the V and J calls; the authors' analysis was not used. For this sample the table gives about 400,000 distinct CDR3 sequences, of which 20% were detected only once. Roughly 14% of the sample comes from the top ten. Sequences MGHRA (CDR1) and YSYEKL (CDR2) are obtained from the germline V gene. The CDR3 has 16 amino acids, counting the end cysteine and phenylalanine. Only the CDR3 portion is preserved as DNA: 48 bases, with reading frame beginning at the first base. V is pared back by 2 bases and J by 8 bases, with 19 bases lying between the germline termini.

This clonotype has only a few counts. Its antigen is currently not known. Per-base quality was not reported, and no clone a single base away is much larger than it. The source material was blood, either unsorted or a sorted T cell fraction (not recorded which). The rearrangement joined TRBV4-1 to TRBJ2-1; the D assignment is uncertain and may be TRBD1 or TRBD2, with 5 bases supporting each. The receptor comes from a male donor with ankylosing spondylitis or in good health (not recorded which). This receptor has the CDR3 CASSQPGTPMGDEQFF. The sequenced DNA: TGCGCCAGCAGCCAACCTGGGACCCCGATGGGCGATGAGCAGTTCTTC.